These T cell receptor beta chains were read from a single sample in a study of regulatory T cells in long-lasting Graves disease. TCRdb passed the multiplex PCR reads through MiXCR, listing each CDR3 protein once. Here the sample spans 400,000 to 500,000 distinct CDR3 sequences, 21% being singletons. The sequencing here drew on peripheral blood mononuclear cells (PBMCs), taken when the disease was refractory, from a patient treated with antithyroid drugs. All receptors come from a female donor with Graves disease. Both conserved end residues are part of each CDR3. Each record gives: J gene, V gene, CDR3 protein.

J gene: TRBJ1-1; V gene: TRBV7-2; CDR3 protein: CASRADGAIEAFF
J gene: TRBJ2-7; V gene: TRBV5-1; CDR3 protein: CASNGTGPQSGEQYF
J gene: TRBJ1-6; V gene: TRBV5-1; CDR3 protein: CASRVGGVDNSPLHF
J gene: TRBJ2-2; V gene: TRBV6-2/TRBV6-3; CDR3 protein: CSSEAAAGELFF
J gene: TRBJ2-7; V gene: TRBV20-1; CDR3 protein: CSARDLGLAPGEQYF
J gene: TRBJ2-5; V gene: TRBV4-1; CDR3 protein: CASSQDQGLGEETQYF
J gene: TRBJ1-2; V gene: TRBV28; CDR3 protein: CASSDKPGYTF
J gene: TRBJ1-5; V gene: TRBV7-9; CDR3 protein: CASSSQNSNQPQHF
J gene: TRBJ2-7; V gene: TRBV20-1; CDR3 protein: CSARVKGYEQYF
J gene: TRBJ1-4; V gene: TRBV5-4; CDR3 protein: CASSASGQEGTNEKLFF
J gene: TRBJ1-1; V gene: TRBV11-2; CDR3 protein: CASSSSFSEAFF
J gene: TRBJ2-2; V gene: TRBV3-1; CDR3 protein: CASSQQGHGELFF
J gene: TRBJ1-4; V gene: TRBV28; CDR3 protein: CASSQTGVVEKLFF
J gene: TRBJ2-2; V gene: TRBV10-3; CDR3 protein: CAISRGTGNTGELFF
J gene: TRBJ2-7; V gene: TRBV6-1; CDR3 protein: CASSIRDGLYEQYF
J gene: TRBJ2-5; V gene: TRBV20-1; CDR3 protein: CSGYENDRKTQYF
J gene: TRBJ1-5; V gene: TRBV28; CDR3 protein: CASSLTGFNQPQHF
J gene: TRBJ1-5; V gene: TRBV5-1; CDR3 protein: CASSAPRNQLQHF
J gene: TRBJ2-1; V gene: TRBV7-2; CDR3 protein: CAGSSSGVSSYNEQFF
J gene: TRBJ2-3; V gene: TRBV7-3; CDR3 protein: CASSPTGLAGVIADTQYF
J gene: TRBJ2-5; V gene: TRBV27; CDR3 protein: CASSLGSGRATQYF
J gene: TRBJ1-2; V gene: TRBV5-1; CDR3 protein: CASSLGGGMDGYTF
J gene: TRBJ2-1; V gene: TRBV20-1; CDR3 protein: CSAQSRGWDEQFF
J gene: TRBJ2-7; V gene: TRBV28; CDR3 protein: CASSAGQSYEQYF
J gene: TRBJ1-1; V gene: TRBV4-1; CDR3 protein: CASSQDQAGSNTEAFF
J gene: TRBJ1-4; V gene: TRBV27; CDR3 protein: CASSEDSNEKLFF